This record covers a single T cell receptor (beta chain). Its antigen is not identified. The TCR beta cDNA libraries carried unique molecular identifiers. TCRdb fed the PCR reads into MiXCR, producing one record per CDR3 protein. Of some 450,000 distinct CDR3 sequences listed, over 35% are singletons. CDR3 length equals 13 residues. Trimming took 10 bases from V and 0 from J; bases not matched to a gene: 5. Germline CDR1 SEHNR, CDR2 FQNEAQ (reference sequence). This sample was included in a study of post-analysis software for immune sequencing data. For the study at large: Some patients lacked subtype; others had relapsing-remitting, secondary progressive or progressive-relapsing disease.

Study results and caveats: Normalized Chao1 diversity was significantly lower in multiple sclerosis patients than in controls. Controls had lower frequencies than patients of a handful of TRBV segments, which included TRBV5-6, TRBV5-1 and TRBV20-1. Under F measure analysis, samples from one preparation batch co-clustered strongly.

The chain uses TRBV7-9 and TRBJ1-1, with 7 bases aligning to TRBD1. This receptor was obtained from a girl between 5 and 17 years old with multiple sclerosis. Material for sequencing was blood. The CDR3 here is CAISGQLNTEAFF. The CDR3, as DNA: TGTGCCATCTCGGGACAGCTGAACACTGAAGCTTTCTTT.